These 7 T cell receptor beta chains were all obtained from the same sample, sequenced in a study of regulatory dendritic cells for organ transplantation. Measured with immunoSEQ multiplex PCR; TCRdb has only the in-frame clones, and not every one. The sample consists of 11,000 or so clones, more than 55% of them appearing once. The sample comprised memory CD8+ T cells from blood. Subset in this sample: CD45RO+ memory T cells. These receptors originate from a human donor in good health.

Relative to its sample, this clone is medium-sized. The genes are TRBV7-9 and TRBJ2-2; D is uncertain. Looked up from germline, CDR1 is SEHNR and CDR2 is FQNEAQ (reference sequence). With 8 bases removed from V and 6 bases from J, the gap between germline ends came to 7 bases. The CDR3 contains 11 residues. CDR3 in amino acids: CASGRSGELFF. The CDR3 DNA sequence: TGTGCCAGCGGACGGTCCGGGGAGCTGTTTTTT.

The genes are TRBV29-1 and TRBJ2-7; no reliable D call. Germline CDR1 and CDR2: SQVTM and ANQGSEA. The CDR3 runs 12 residues. V shed 4 bases and J shed 4 bases, with 11 bases lying between them. For the CDR3, the DNA is TGCAGCGTTGTTTTAGCCACTTACGAGCAGTACTTC. As protein: CSVVLATYEQYF.

The chain combines TRBV7-2 with TRBJ2-2; the D gene is possibly TRBD2 (5 bases). The CDR3 has 15 residues. Trimming cost V 1 base and J 4 bases, with 10 bases left between them. Germline V gene data show CDR1 as SGHTA and CDR2 as FQGNSA. CDR3 residues: CASSLERLLTGELFF. The CDR3 DNA reads TGTGCCAGCAGCTTAGAGCGGCTACTCACCGGGGAGCTGTTTTTT.

This clone appeared a few times. The V gene is TRBV6-4, the J gene TRBJ2-1; D unresolved. The ends were cut back, 0 bases at V and 6 bases at J, with 9 bases in the middle. This CDR3 has 14 residues. Germline V lookup: CDR1 MRHNA, CDR2 SNTAGT. The CDR3, as DNA: TGTGCCAGCAGTGACTCGACGGAGTCCAATGAGCAGTTCTTC. Residues: CASSDSTESNEQFF.

This clone was counted once. The CDR3 DNA reads TGTGCCAGCAGCTGGCTACAGGACAATGAGCAGTTCTTC. It codes for CASSWLQDNEQFF. V usage is TRBV6-5 and J usage is TRBJ2-1, with TRBD1 as a possible D gene (5 bases). In germline, CDR1 is MNHEY, CDR2 SVGAGI. The CDR3 is 13 residues long. Trimming cost V 6 bases and J 5 bases, with 11 bases left between them.

In this sample, this clone turned up a few times. V usage is TRBV6-4 and J usage is TRBJ2-3, with TRBD1 matching 12 bases. The germline CDR1 and CDR2 sequences are MRHNA and SNTAGT. V was clipped by 2 bases and J by 4 bases; unmatched bases: 1. This CDR3 region has 15 residues. CDR3 coding DNA: TGTGCCAGCAGTGACGGGACAGGGGGCGCAGATACGCAGTATTTT. Its translation: CASSDGTGGADTQYF.

The sample holds one count of this clone. The gene calls are TRBV7-3 and TRBJ2-1; 9 bases are shared with TRBD2. Germline-derived CDR1 and CDR2 are SGHTA and FQGTGA. The ends lost 0 bases at V and 8 bases at J; junction bases unmatched: 11. The CDR3 is 17 residues long. The CDR3: CASSLTVEGLAGDEQFF. The CDR3, as DNA: TGTGCCAGCAGCTTAACGGTTGAGGGACTAGCAGGCGATGAGCAGTTCTTC.